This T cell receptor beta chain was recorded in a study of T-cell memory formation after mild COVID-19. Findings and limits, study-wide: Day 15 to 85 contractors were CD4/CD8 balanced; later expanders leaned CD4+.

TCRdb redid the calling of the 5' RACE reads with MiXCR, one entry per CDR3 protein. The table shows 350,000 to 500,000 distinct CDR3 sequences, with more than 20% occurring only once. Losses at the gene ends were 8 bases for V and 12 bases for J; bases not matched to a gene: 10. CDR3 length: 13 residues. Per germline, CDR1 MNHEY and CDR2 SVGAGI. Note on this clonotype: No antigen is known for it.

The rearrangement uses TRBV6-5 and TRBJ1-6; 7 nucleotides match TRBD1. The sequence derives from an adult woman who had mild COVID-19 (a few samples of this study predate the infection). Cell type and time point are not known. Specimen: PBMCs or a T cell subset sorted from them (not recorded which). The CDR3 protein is CASQTGTRGPLHF. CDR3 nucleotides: TGTGCCAGCCAGACAGGGACGCGGGGACCCCTCCACTTT.